This TCR beta chain appears in the sequencing data of a study of control samples from healthy donors and cancer patients. Assay: immunoSEQ multiplex PCR; the TCRdb copy retains only in-frame clones and omits some. The repertoire holds more than 65,000 clones, with 75% to 85% as singletons. There are 14 residues in the CDR3. V was trimmed by 0 bases and J by 2 bases, leaving 7 bases between them. Germline CDR1 MNHEY, CDR2 SVGEGT. The sequenced sample consisted of blood. The V call is TRBV6-2 or TRBV6-3, the J call TRBJ1-2; D remains ambiguous. The clonotype was recovered from a man in his 60s in good health. CDR3 nucleotide sequence: TGTGCCAGCAGTTACTCGAGAGGGAACTATGGCTACACCTTC. Amino acid sequence: CASSYSRGNYGYTF.